This T cell receptor beta chain was identified in a study of T cell responses to AZD1222 COVID-19 vaccine. Germline V gene lookup returns CDR1 SGHRS and CDR2 YFSETQ. V shed 4 bases and J 5 bases; nucleotides not matched to a gene: 6. CDR3 length: 14 amino acids. Method: immunoSEQ multiplex PCR; TCRdb's copy keeps in-frame clones and lacks some. Among around 130,000 clones listed, roughly 86% were seen once. The source is an adult who received the AZD1222 COVID-19 vaccine. The chain combines TRBV5-1 with TRBJ1-5, with 7 bases matching TRBD1. The source material was peripheral blood, sampled 28 days after the second AZD1222 dose. The CDR3 DNA reads TGCGCCAGCAGCCTCCAGGGGGGAGATCAGCCCCAGCATTTT. It yields the protein CASSLQGGDQPQHF.